The next 30 T cell receptor beta chains were all read from a single sample in a study of blood T cell repertoires in COVID-19. The protocol was immunoSEQ multiplex PCR, while the TCRdb copy is restricted to in-frame clones and leaves out a portion. The sample holds 110,000 to 150,000 clones, over 70% seen once. The material sequenced was peripheral blood. The receptors shown here come from a woman aged 55 to 70 with acute or convalescent COVID-19.

The rearrangement joins TRBV7-6 to TRBJ2-2; 8 nucleotides agree with TRBD1. The germline CDR1 and CDR2 sequences are SGHVS and FNYEAQ. V dropped 5 bases and J dropped 10; count of bases not matched to a gene: 9. The CDR3 has 14 residues. In DNA, the CDR3 is TGTGCCAGCAGCCTAGACAGGGGCCCCGAGGAGCTGTTTTTT. This encodes CASSLDRGPEELFF.

Details on this clone: The identical CDR3 is also encoded by other nucleotide sequences in the sample. The chain links TRBV5-1 to TRBJ1-1, with 7 bases fitting TRBD1. V lost 0 bases and J lost 3; bases outside the gene matches: 2. The germline V gene encodes CDR1 SGHRS and CDR2 YFSETQ. The CDR3 covers 14 residues. The CDR3 DNA reads as TGCGCCAGCAGCTTGGGAGGGGGCTACACTGAAGCTTTCTTT. Translated: CASSLGGGYTEAFF. Drawing the rest from reference TRBV5-1 and TRBJ1-1, the complete variable domain is KAGVTQTPRYLIKTRGQQVTLSCSPISGHRSVSWYQQTPGQGLQFLFEYFSETQRNKGNFPGRFSGRQFSNSRSEMNVSTLELGDSALYLCASSLGGGYTEAFFGQGTRLTVV.

A remark on this clone: The junction differs from germline at one of its ends, possibly a read error. The same CDR3 can be traced to other DNA sequences in this sample. V and J are TRBV28 and TRBJ2-7, with TRBD2 identical over 7 bases. The CDR3 covers 15 residues. Germline CDR1 and CDR2: MDHEN and SYDVKM. The CDR3 coding sequence is TGTGCCAGTAGTTTAAAGACTAGCCTCCAACTCCAGCAGTACTTC. Protein sequence: CASSLKTSLQLQQYF.

This sequence joins TRBV7-9 and TRBJ2-6, with 7 bases fitting TRBD1. The CDR3 sequence is 18 residues long. With 0 bases clipped from V and 2 bases from J, the junction kept 7 bases outside the gene matches. The V gene's germline CDR1 is SEHNR and CDR2 FQNEAQ (reference sequence). The CDR3 region is CASSLARQDRTGANVLTF. The CDR3 DNA sequence: TGTGCCAGCAGCTTAGCCCGACAGGACAGGACTGGGGCCAACGTCCTGACTTTC.

The chain couples TRBV28 to TRBJ1-2; no clear D. The CDR3 is 13 amino acids. In germline, CDR1 is MDHEN, CDR2 SYDVKM. V shed 7 bases and J shed 4 bases, with 13 bases lying between them. The CDR3 protein is CASTSGRFYGYTF. The CDR3 DNA reads TGTGCCAGCACCTCCGGGAGATTCTATGGCTACACCTTC.

This clone turned up a few times. The J gene is TRBJ1-1, the V gene TRBV6-4; D call uncertain. Trimming cost V 2 bases and J 3 bases, with 7 bases left between them. Germline V lookup: CDR1 MRHNA, CDR2 SNTAGT. CDR3 size: 13 residues. In nucleotides, the CDR3 is TGTGCCAGCAGTGACCGGCAGGACACTGAAGCTTTCTTT. It yields the protein CASSDRQDTEAFF.

The V call is TRBV7-9, the J call TRBJ1-1; 9 nucleotides agree with TRBD1. V lost 10 bases, J lost 4 bases, and 16 bases stayed unmatched. Germline V lookup: CDR1 SEHNR, CDR2 FQNEAQ (reference sequence). The CDR3 consists of 16 residues. The CDR3 region is CATPRDRVSSSTEAFF. CDR3 in DNA: TGTGCCACCCCCCGGGACAGGGTTTCGTCGAGCACTGAAGCTTTCTTT.

V is TRBV18 and J is TRBJ1-1; D gene ambiguous. V was clipped by 1 base and J by 0 bases, with 6 bases between them. Germline V gene sequence: CDR1 KGHSH, CDR2 LQKENI. The CDR3 has 14 residues. Here the CDR3 reads CASSPLNMNTEAFF. In DNA, the CDR3 is TGTGCCAGCTCACCACTCAACATGAACACTGAAGCTTTCTTT.

The J gene is TRBJ1-2, the V gene TRBV5-1; 8 bases match TRBD1. CDR1 SGHRS and CDR2 YFSETQ come from the germline V gene. This CDR3 has 18 amino acids. Trimming took 4 bases from V and 1 from J; bases not matched to a gene: 15. The DNA for the CDR3 is TGCGCCAGCAGCCCGGCACGGACAGGGCTTGGGGGTAACTATGGCTACACCTTC. This codes for CASSPARTGLGGNYGYTF.

The chain combines TRBV2 with TRBJ1-1; TRBD1 is a possible D gene (6 bases). Trimming stripped 8 bases from V and 2 bases from J, with 21 bases between. The CDR3 contains 16 residues. Germline CDR1 SNHLY, CDR2 FYNNEI. CDR3 coding DNA: TGTGCCAGCCTCCGGGCAATCGGGGGGCATAACACTGAAGCTTTCTTT. Protein: CASLRAIGGHNTEAFF.

This chain connects TRBV12-3 or TRBV12-4 to TRBJ2-1; D unclear. V lost 7 bases to trimming and J lost 7 bases, with 14 bases between them. This CDR3 is built from 13 residues. The CDR3 spells CASTLGPVNEQFF. The CDR3 DNA sequence: TGTGCCAGCACCCTAGGTCCAGTGAATGAGCAGTTCTTC.

The rearrangement joins TRBV23-1 to TRBJ1-1; D is unclear. TRBV23-1 is an ORF, and what it does is uncertain. The CDR3 sequence is 18 residues long. V gave up 7 bases and J gave up 0 bases, with 24 bases separating them. The CDR3 reads CASTATTEGPLLNTEAFF. The CDR3 DNA follows: TGCGCCAGCACCGCCACGACGGAGGGTCCTCTGCTGAACACTGAAGCTTTCTTT.

This chain uses TRBV5-4 with TRBJ2-1; 12 bases fit TRBD2. The trim removed 3 bases at V and 9 bases at J, leaving 1 base unmatched. The CDR3 has 13 amino acids. Germline-derived CDR1 and CDR2 are SGHNT and YYREEE (reference sequence). CDR3 DNA: TGTGCCAGCAGCTCTAGCGGGAGGGCTGAGCAGTTCTTC. This translates into CASSSSGRAEQFF.

The chain is built from TRBV5-4 and TRBJ2-1; 12 positions agree with TRBD2. CDR3 length: 16 residues. With V trimmed by 2 bases and J by 10 bases, 10 bases remained unmatched. Germline V CDR1 and CDR2: SGHNT, YYREEE (reference sequence). CDR3 region: CASSFLAGGSKGEQFF. The CDR3 DNA reads as TGTGCCAGCAGCTTCCTAGCGGGAGGGTCCAAGGGGGAGCAGTTCTTC.

In DNA, the CDR3 is TGTGCCAGCAGGACAGGGGAAACCACCGGGGAGCTGTTTTTT. Translation: CASRTGETTGELFF. The J gene is TRBJ2-2, the V gene TRBV6-5; 8 bases map to TRBD1. This CDR3 has 14 amino acids. The V gene end was trimmed by 6 bases and the J gene end by 4 bases; junction bases not matched to a gene: 4. The V gene's germline CDR1 is MNHEY and CDR2 SVGAGI.

The CDR3 protein is CASGLAGLPQRDTQYF. The CDR3 bases are TGTGCTAGTGGTTTGGCGGGACTACCACAGAGGGATACGCAGTATTTT. The J gene is TRBJ2-3, the V gene TRBV12-5; the match to TRBD2 covers 7 bases. V was clipped by 1 base and J by 6 bases; unmatched bases: 10. Germline CDR1 LGHNT, CDR2 FRNRAP. The CDR3 is made up of 16 amino acids.

V and J are TRBV6-1 and TRBJ1-1; no clear D. The germline V gene has CDR1 MNHNS and CDR2 SASEGT. The CDR3 has 11 amino acids. DNA for the CDR3: TGTGCGGCCGTCATGAACACTGAAGCTTTCTTT. Translating it yields CAAVMNTEAFF.

J is TRBJ1-1 and V is TRBV7-8; D gene uncertain. The CDR3 covers 13 residues. CDR1 is SGHVS, CDR2 FQNEAQ, per germline. V was clipped by 4 bases and J by 3 bases, with 9 bases between them. In DNA form, the CDR3 reads TGTGCCAGCAGCTCTTACAGTTACACTGAAGCTTTCTTT. Protein sequence: CASSSYSYTEAFF.

This clone was detected once. Other DNA sequences from this sample encode an identical CDR3 as well. V and J are TRBV11-2 and TRBJ2-7; 8 bases match TRBD1. V was pared by 1 base and J by 0 bases, with 2 bases of the junction left unmatched. Germline assignment: CDR1 SGHAT and CDR2 FQNNGV. This CDR3 is built from 15 residues. The CDR3 nucleotides read TGTGCCAGCAGCTTAGGGACAGGGAGCTCCTACGAGCAGTACTTC. It is translated as CASSLGTGSSYEQYF. The variable domain in full, with the rest retrieved from reference TRBV11-2 and TRBJ2-7, is EAGVAQSPRYKIIEKRQSVAFWCNPISGHATLYWYQQILGQGPKLLIQFQNNGVVDDSQLPKDRFSAERLKGVDSTLKIQPAKLEDSAVYLCASSLGTGSSYEQYFGPGTRLTVT.

The V call is TRBV20-1, the J call TRBJ1-2; tentatively, D is TRBD1 (5 bases). V lost 3 bases, J lost 4 bases, and 15 bases lay in between. CDR1 DFQATT and CDR2 SNEGSKA come from the germline V gene (reference sequence). This CDR3 is built from 14 residues. CDR3 bases: TGCAGTGCTAGTAGCGGGGGGATAGCCTATGGCTACACCTTC. Its protein product is CSASSGGIAYGYTF.

CDR3 sequence (DNA): TGTGCCAGCAGTTTTAGGGCAGGGTTAGCTTTCTTT. Protein product: CASSFRAGLAFF. The J gene is TRBJ1-1, the V gene TRBV12-3 or TRBV12-4; D is possibly TRBD1 (5 bases). This CDR3 contains 12 residues. V dropped 3 bases and J dropped 10 bases, with 12 bases sitting between them.

The chain carries TRBV7-2 and TRBJ1-5; no firm D call. Between the trimmed V and J ends, which lost 5 bases and 2 bases, there was a span of 7 bases. Germline-derived CDR1 and CDR2 are SGHTA and FQGNSA. This CDR3 spans 13 amino acids. CDR3 region: CASSLSGNQPQHF. Written as DNA, the CDR3 is TGTGCCAGCAGCCTATCGGGCAATCAGCCCCAGCATTTT.

This chain connects TRBV19 to TRBJ1-5, with D unresolved. The CDR3 is 13 amino acids. The germline V gene has CDR1 LNHDA and CDR2 SQIVND (reference sequence). Deletions cut 3 bases from V and 11 bases from J, with 14 bases between. The CDR3 DNA follows: TGTGCCAGTAGTATCGGACCCCGGGGAGCCCAGCATTTT. This encodes CASSIGPRGAQHF.

This rearrangement joins TRBV29-1 to TRBJ1-3; TRBD1 might be the D (6 bases). The CDR3 totals 14 residues. CDR1 SQVTM and CDR2 ANQGSEA come from the germline V gene. V lost 5 bases and J 0 bases, leaving 11 bases between the germline ends. The CDR3 DNA is TGCAGCGTTATAGGGGGAAGCTCTGGAAACACCATATATTTT. Amino acid sequence: CSVIGGSSGNTIYF.

This clone was seen once. This chain connects TRBV15 to TRBJ2-5; D not certain. This CDR3 has 12 amino acids. V was trimmed by 2 bases and J by 4 bases, leaving 5 bases between them. From germline, CDR1 is LNHNV and CDR2 YYDKDF (reference sequence). CDR3 bases: TGTGCCACCAGCAGATCCAGAGAGACCCAGTACTTC. Its protein product is CATSRSRETQYF. Full variable domain (remainder filled in from reference TRBV15 and TRBJ2-5): DAMVIQNPRYQVTQFGKPVTLSCSQTLNHNVMYWYQQKSSQAPKLLFHYYDKDFNNEADTPDNFQSRRPNTSFCFLDIRSPGLGDTAMYLCATSRSRETQYFGPGTRLLVL.

This clone occurred once. CDR3 amino acids: CATKKDGLASYEQYF. Here the CDR3 DNA reads TGTGCCACCAAAAAGGACGGACTAGCCAGCTACGAGCAGTACTTC. The chain carries TRBV15 and TRBJ2-7; 8 positions match TRBD2. This CDR3 contains 15 residues. Trimming at V came to 7 bases and at J to 3 bases, leaving 11 bases not matched to a gene. CDR1 LNHNV and CDR2 YYDKDF come from the germline V gene (reference sequence).

The chain couples TRBV3-1 (or the pseudogene TRBV3-2) to TRBJ2-1; 10 bases fit TRBD2. V dropped 2 bases and J dropped 4; count of bases not matched to a gene: 5. This CDR3 is built from 16 residues. Germline V gene lookup returns CDR1 LGHDT and CDR2 YNNKEL (reference sequence). CDR3 region: CASSQRGTSVYNEQFF. For the CDR3, the DNA is TGTGCCAGCAGCCAAAGGGGGACTAGCGTTTACAATGAGCAGTTCTTC.

The CDR3 sequence: CASRSGLAGDHEQYF. The CDR3 DNA sequence: TGTGCCAGCAGATCGGGACTAGCGGGAGATCACGAGCAGTACTTC. The V gene is TRBV4-2, the J gene TRBJ2-7; 14 nucleotides agree with TRBD2. CDR1 and CDR2 from the germline V gene are LGHNA and YNFKEQ. The CDR3 runs to 15 residues. The ends lost 6 bases at V and 5 bases at J; junction bases unmatched: 6.

The rearrangement uses TRBV19 and TRBJ2-2; TRBD2 matches at 11 bases. The V gene end was trimmed by 9 bases and the J gene end by 4 bases; junction bases not matched to a gene: 7. Looked up from germline, CDR1 is LNHDA and CDR2 is SQIVND (reference sequence). The CDR3 contains 15 residues. The CDR3 sequence: CASNSGRAGTGELFF. For the CDR3, the DNA is TGTGCCAGCAATAGCGGGAGGGCCGGCACCGGGGAGCTGTTTTTT.

V gene TRBV19 combines with J gene TRBJ2-3, with a tentative D call TRBD2 (7 bases). Trimming pared 6 bases from V and 4 bases from J, leaving 20 bases between. CDR3 length: 16 residues. Germline assignment: CDR1 LNHDA and CDR2 SQIVND (reference sequence). The CDR3 protein is CASRKRGGWDADTQYF. In DNA, the CDR3 is TGTGCCAGTAGGAAGAGGGGGGGATGGGACGCAGATACGCAGTATTTT.